Listed here are 13 T cell receptor beta chains from one sample, sequenced in a study of CD8 T cells in Susac syndrome. With random hexamers, roughly 0.45 to 1 ug RNA was reverse transcribed. TCRdb reprocessed the immunoSEQ multiplex PCR reads via MiXCR and lists one record per CDR3 protein. Of over 140,000 distinct CDR3 sequences in the sample, more than 85% were seen once. The sample taken for sequencing was CD4+ T cells from PBMCs. The receptor source for this set is a human donor with Susac syndrome.

This chain connects TRBV20-1 to TRBJ1-5; 8 nucleotides match TRBD1. CDR3 length: 13 amino acids. V dropped 6 bases and J dropped 2; count of bases not matched to a gene: 3. Germline lookup yields CDR1 DFQATT and CDR2 SNEGSKA (reference sequence). In DNA form, the CDR3 reads TGCAGTGCCCCGGGACAGGGCAATCAGCCCCAGCATTTT. Encoded protein: CSAPGQGNQPQHF.

This chain links TRBV20-1 with TRBJ2-6; D tentatively fits TRBD1 or TRBD2 (5 bases each). CDR3 length: 15 residues. Germline CDR1 is DFQATT and CDR2 is SNEGSKA (reference sequence). Deletions cut 6 bases from V and 0 bases from J, with 12 bases between. The CDR3 region has the DNA TGCAGTGCCTCTGAGGGGAGCTCTGGGGCCAACGTCCTGACTTTC. Its translation is CSASEGSSGANVLTF.

The chain has TRBV10-3 and TRBJ1-2, with unresolved D. The CDR3 is 13 amino acids. Germline V gene data show CDR1 as ENHRY and CDR2 as SYGVKD. V was pared by 4 bases and J by 0 bases, with 6 bases between. CDR3 nucleotide sequence: TGTGCCATCAGTGCGGGTTCTAACTATGGCTACACCTTC. Its translation is CAISAGSNYGYTF.

The chain joins TRBV4-1 to TRBJ2-4, with D possibly being TRBD1 (6 bases). The germline V gene encodes CDR1 MGHRA and CDR2 YSYEKL. Trimming took off 2 bases at V and 0 bases at J, with 8 bases between the two ends. The CDR3 is 15 amino acids. DNA for the CDR3: TGCGCCAGCAGCCAAATGGGGGCAGCCAAAAACATTCAGTACTTC. Translation gives CASSQMGAAKNIQYF.

The V call is TRBV6-5, the J call TRBJ1-4, with 8 nucleotides matching TRBD1. This CDR3 has 15 residues. The V gene's germline CDR1 is MNHEY and CDR2 SVGAGI. The J segment lost 2 bases and the V segment lost 6 bases, leaving 5 bases of the junction unmatched. The CDR3 here is CASSPTGDTNEKLFF. CDR3 nucleotide sequence: TGTGCCAGCAGCCCGACAGGGGATACTAATGAAAAACTGTTTTTT.

The chain has TRBV28 and TRBJ2-7; unclear D gene. The CDR3 is made up of 12 amino acids. The V end was cut by 8 bases, the J end by 1 base, with 9 bases between. Germline V gives CDR1 MDHEN, CDR2 SYDVKM. CDR3: CASFSRSYEQYF. CDR3 sequence (DNA): TGTGCCAGCTTCTCGCGGTCCTACGAGCAGTACTTC.

V is TRBV20-1 and J is TRBJ2-3; D gene unclear. CDR1 DFQATT and CDR2 SNEGSKA come from the germline V gene (reference sequence). Trimming removed 6 bases from V and 8 bases from J, with 9 bases in between. The CDR3 consists of 10 residues. CDR3 protein: CSAPRVTQYF. CDR3 coding DNA: TGCAGTGCCCCTAGGGTTACGCAGTATTTT.

The chain couples TRBV9 to TRBJ2-7; TRBD2 might be the D (5 bases). Trimming pared 0 bases from V and 0 bases from J, leaving 7 bases between. The CDR3 contains 14 residues. CDR1 is SGDLS, CDR2 YYNGEE, per germline. CDR3 sequence: CASSVDAGSYEQYF. As DNA, the CDR3 is TGTGCCAGCAGCGTAGATGCGGGCTCCTACGAGCAGTACTTC.

The chain combines TRBV18 with TRBJ2-1; 14 bases are a match to TRBD2. Per germline, CDR1 KGHSH and CDR2 LQKENI. With V trimmed by 5 bases and J by 9 bases, 6 bases remained unmatched. This CDR3 spans 15 amino acids. The DNA of the CDR3 is TGTGCCAGCTCAGACCCGGGACTAGCGGGAGTTGAGCAGTTCTTC. It yields the protein CASSDPGLAGVEQFF. The full variable domain, in which reference TRBV18 and TRBJ2-1 provide the parts outside the CDR3, is NAGVMQNPRHLVRRRGQEARLRCSPMKGHSHVYWYRQLPEEGLKFMVYLQKENIIDESGMPKERFSAEFPKEGPSILRIQQVVRGDSAAYFCASSDPGLAGVEQFFGPGTRLTVL.

J is TRBJ2-6 and V is TRBV18, with TRBD1 identical over 7 bases. With V trimmed by 2 bases and J by 0 bases, 4 bases remained unmatched. The CDR3 is made up of 17 amino acids. Germline V CDR1 and CDR2: KGHSH, LQKENI. The CDR3 region is CASSPGTVRSGANVLTF. The CDR3 nucleotides read TGTGCCAGCTCACCAGGGACAGTCCGCTCTGGGGCCAACGTCCTGACTTTC.

This rearrangement joins TRBV5-4 to TRBJ2-3; D call uncertain. Germline V gives CDR1 SGHNT, CDR2 YYREEE (reference sequence). V lost 2 bases to trimming and J lost 4 bases, with 17 bases between them. CDR3 length: 16 residues. The CDR3 DNA reads as TGTGCCAGCAGCTTAACAATGCTGGCGGTCGCAGATACGCAGTATTTT. It translates to CASSLTMLAVADTQYF.

CDR3 sequence: CASTPLGGANVLTF. The CDR3 DNA follows: TGTGCCAGCACCCCATTGGGAGGGGCCAACGTCCTGACTTTC. The chain uses TRBV27 and TRBJ2-6; the D is unclear. CDR1 MNHEY and CDR2 SMNVEV come from the germline V gene (reference sequence). CDR3 length equals 14 residues. V lost 7 bases, J lost 4 bases, and 11 bases lay in between.

The chain links TRBV30 to TRBJ1-1, with D perhaps matching TRBD1 (5 bases). The germline gives CDR1 GTSNPN, CDR2 SVGIG (reference sequence). The CDR3 has 13 residues. V was shortened by 0 bases and J by 2 bases, with 7 bases between the two germline ends. CDR3 sequence reads: CAWSVGDNTEAFF. CDR3 coding DNA: TGTGCCTGGAGTGTTGGGGACAACACTGAAGCTTTCTTT.